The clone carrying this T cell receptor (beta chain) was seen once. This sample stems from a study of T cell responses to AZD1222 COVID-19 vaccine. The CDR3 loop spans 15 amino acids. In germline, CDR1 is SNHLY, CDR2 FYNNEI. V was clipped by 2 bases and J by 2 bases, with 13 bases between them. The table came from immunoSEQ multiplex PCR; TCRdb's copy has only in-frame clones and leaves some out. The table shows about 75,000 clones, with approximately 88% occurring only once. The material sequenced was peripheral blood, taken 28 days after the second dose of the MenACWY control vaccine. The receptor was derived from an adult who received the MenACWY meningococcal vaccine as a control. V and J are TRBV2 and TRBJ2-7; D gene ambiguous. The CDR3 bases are TGTGCCAGCAGTGAAAGACCGCTGGGCCCCTACGAGCAGTACTTC. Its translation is CASSERPLGPYEQYF.